This T cell receptor beta chain is from a study of T cells in narcolepsy. Study observations and caveats: Same-patient CSF and blood CD4+ T cell clonotypes included HCRT-specific and TRIB2-specific autoreactive ones. Healthy controls reportedly lacked the autoreactive clonotypes serially found in patients' blood.

Germline V lookup: CDR1 KGHSH, CDR2 LQKENI. Trimming took 7 bases from V and 1 from J, leaving 18 bases between them. CDR3 size: 16 residues. Clones were sequenced by immunoSEQ multiplex PCR, and TCRdb holds only the in-frame ones, with some missing. Here the sample spans some 25,000 clones, 60% to 75% being singletons. A word on this clone: What it binds is unknown.

The V and J genes are TRBV18 and TRBJ2-3; either TRBD1 or TRBD2 may supply D (6 bases each). This TCR was sampled from a human donor in good health. What was sequenced was memory (CD45RA-) CD4+ T cells from blood. The CDR3 DNA reads TGTGCCAGCTTCGGGGGCCAAAGTCTGGGCACAGATACGCAGTATTTT. Protein product: CASFGGQSLGTDTQYF. The full variable domain, in which reference TRBV18 and TRBJ2-3 provide the parts outside the CDR3, is NAGVMQNPRHLVRRRGQEARLRCSPMKGHSHVYWYRQLPEEGLKFMVYLQKENIIDESGMPKERFSAEFPKEGPSILRIQQVVRGDSAAYFCASFGGQSLGTDTQYFGPGTRLTVL.